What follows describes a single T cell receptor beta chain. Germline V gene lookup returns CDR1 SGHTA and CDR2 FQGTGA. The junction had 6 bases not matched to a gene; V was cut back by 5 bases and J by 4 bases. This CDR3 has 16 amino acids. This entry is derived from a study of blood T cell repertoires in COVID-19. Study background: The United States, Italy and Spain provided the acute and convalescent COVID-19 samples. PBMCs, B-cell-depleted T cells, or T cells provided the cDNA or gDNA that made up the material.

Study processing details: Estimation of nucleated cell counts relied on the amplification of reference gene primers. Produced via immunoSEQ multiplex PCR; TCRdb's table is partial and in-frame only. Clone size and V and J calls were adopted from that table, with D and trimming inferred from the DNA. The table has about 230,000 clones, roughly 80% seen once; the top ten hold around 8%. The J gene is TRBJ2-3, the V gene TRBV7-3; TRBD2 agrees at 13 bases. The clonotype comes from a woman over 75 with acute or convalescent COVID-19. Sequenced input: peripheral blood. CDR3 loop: CASSPGLAGEADTQYF. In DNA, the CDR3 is TGTGCCAGCAGCCCCGGACTAGCGGGAGAAGCAGATACGCAGTATTTT.